Shown below are 10 T cell receptor beta chains from a single sample sequenced in a study of CD8+CD57+ T cells in acquired aplastic anemia. An expansion of CD8+CD57+ cells by flow cytometry had been shown in patients chosen for sequencing. The template for TCR beta VDJ and CDR3 sequence profiling was genomic DNA. TCRdb re-analysed the reads in MiXCR, keeping a single row per CDR3 protein. Of 150,000 to 200,000 distinct CDR3 sequences in the sample, nearly 50% were seen once. Sequencing input: sorted CD4+, CD8+, or CD8+CD57+ T cells (not recorded which) from PBMCs. Receptors originate from a human donor with aplastic anemia.

V gene TRBV12-5 combines with J gene TRBJ2-2, with 7 bases aligning to TRBD2. CDR1 and CDR2 (germline): LGHNT, FRNRAP. CDR3 size: 16 residues. Unmatched junction bases numbered 8, after V lost 4 bases and J lost 3 bases. The CDR3 nucleotides read TGTGCTAGTGGTTCCGTCTTGAGCGGGGACACCGGGGAGCTGTTTTTT. The encoded protein is CASGSVLSGDTGELFF.

This chain connects TRBV20-1 to TRBJ1-1; weak D call: TRBD1 (5 bases). The CDR3 runs to 15 residues. Germline V gives CDR1 DFQATT, CDR2 SNEGSKA (reference sequence). V was clipped by 0 bases and J by 3 bases, with 14 bases between them. The CDR3 loop reads CSARDPRVSHTEAFF. In DNA form, the CDR3 reads TGCAGTGCTAGAGATCCCAGGGTAAGTCACACTGAAGCTTTCTTT.

This clonotype was found many times. V is TRBV2 and J is TRBJ1-1; no reliable D call. V lost 1 base and J 1 base, leaving 10 bases between the germline ends. The CDR3 loop spans 15 amino acids. Germline V gene sequence: CDR1 SNHLY, CDR2 FYNNEI. CDR3 in DNA: TGTGCCAGCAGTGAAGAACGGCCTACGAACACTGAAGCTTTCTTT. It is translated as CASSEERPTNTEAFF.

This clonotype appeared many times. J is TRBJ2-3 and V is TRBV19; D unresolved. V was cut by 0 bases and J by 6 bases, with 7 bases left in between. The CDR3 spans 13 residues. CDR1 is LNHDA and CDR2 is SQIVND in the germline V gene (reference sequence). CDR3 protein: CASSIDQSDTQYF. Here the CDR3 DNA reads TGTGCCAGTAGTATAGATCAATCCGATACGCAGTATTTT.

This clonotype was recorded at least ten times. The V call is TRBV5-8, the J call TRBJ1-1; TRBD1 matches 11 bases. V shed 3 bases, J shed 3 bases, and the junction held 10 bases outside the gene matches. The CDR3 totals 17 residues. Germline-derived CDR1 and CDR2 are SGHTS and YDEGEE. CDR3 bases: TGTGCCAGCAGCTACAAATTAGGGACAGGGGGTTACACTGAAGCTTTCTTT. This sequence encodes CASSYKLGTGGYTEAFF.

This chain uses TRBV10-3 with TRBJ1-2, with TRBD1 as a possible D gene (5 bases). Germline V CDR1 and CDR2: ENHRY, SYGVKD. Trimming left V 3 bases short and J 5 bases short, with 16 bases between. The CDR3 consists of 15 residues. DNA for the CDR3: TGTGCCATCAGTGATCCCACGGAGGGGCGGTATGGCTACACCTTC. This encodes CAISDPTEGRYGYTF.

On this clonotype itself: A read error may be the cause here, since a much bigger clone is one base away. The chain is built from TRBV19 and TRBJ2-4, with 7 nucleotides matching TRBD1. Germline V gene sequence: CDR1 LNHDA, CDR2 SQIVND (reference sequence). The CDR3 runs to 14 residues. The CDR3 spells CASSIWTGKNIQHF. In DNA, the CDR3 is TGTGCCAGTAGCATCTGGACAGGAAAAAACATTCAGCACTTC.

This clonotype has at least ten counts. The CDR3 sequence: CSARVGQGQFF. Written as DNA, the CDR3 is TGCAGTGCTAGGGTGGGGCAAGGGCAGTTCTTC. This chain links TRBV20-1 with TRBJ2-1; a possible D gene is TRBD1 (5 bases). CDR1 is DFQATT and CDR2 is SNEGSKA in the germline V gene (reference sequence). Trimming stripped 3 bases from V and 12 bases from J, with 12 bases between. The CDR3 is 11 residues long.

The table lists this clonotype with a few counts. The chain combines TRBV4-2 with TRBJ2-3; the match to TRBD2 covers 10 bases. CDR3 length: 18 residues. Trimming cost V 1 base and J 4 bases; bases outside gene matches: 11. CDR1 is LGHNA and CDR2 is YNFKEQ in the germline V gene. DNA for the CDR3: TGTGCCAGCAGCCAAGCGTCCGAGCGGGGGGGCATCGCAGATACGCAGTATTTT. This gives the protein CASSQASERGGIADTQYF.

The sample holds many counts of this clonotype. The chain joins TRBV2 to TRBJ2-3; 9 bases are shared with TRBD1. Germline V gives CDR1 SNHLY, CDR2 FYNNEI. This CDR3 contains 12 residues. V shed 8 bases and J 3 bases; nucleotides not matched to a gene: 0. CDR3 nucleotides: TGTGCCAGCGGGACAGGGACAGATACGCAGTATTTT. Amino acids: CASGTGTDTQYF. The full variable domain, in which reference TRBV2 and TRBJ2-3 provide the parts outside the CDR3, is EPEVTQTPSHQVTQMGQEVILRCVPISNHLYFYWYRQILGQKVEFLVSFYNNEISEKSEIFDDQFSVERPDGSNFTLKIRSTKLEDSAMYFCASGTGTDTQYFGPGTRLTVL.